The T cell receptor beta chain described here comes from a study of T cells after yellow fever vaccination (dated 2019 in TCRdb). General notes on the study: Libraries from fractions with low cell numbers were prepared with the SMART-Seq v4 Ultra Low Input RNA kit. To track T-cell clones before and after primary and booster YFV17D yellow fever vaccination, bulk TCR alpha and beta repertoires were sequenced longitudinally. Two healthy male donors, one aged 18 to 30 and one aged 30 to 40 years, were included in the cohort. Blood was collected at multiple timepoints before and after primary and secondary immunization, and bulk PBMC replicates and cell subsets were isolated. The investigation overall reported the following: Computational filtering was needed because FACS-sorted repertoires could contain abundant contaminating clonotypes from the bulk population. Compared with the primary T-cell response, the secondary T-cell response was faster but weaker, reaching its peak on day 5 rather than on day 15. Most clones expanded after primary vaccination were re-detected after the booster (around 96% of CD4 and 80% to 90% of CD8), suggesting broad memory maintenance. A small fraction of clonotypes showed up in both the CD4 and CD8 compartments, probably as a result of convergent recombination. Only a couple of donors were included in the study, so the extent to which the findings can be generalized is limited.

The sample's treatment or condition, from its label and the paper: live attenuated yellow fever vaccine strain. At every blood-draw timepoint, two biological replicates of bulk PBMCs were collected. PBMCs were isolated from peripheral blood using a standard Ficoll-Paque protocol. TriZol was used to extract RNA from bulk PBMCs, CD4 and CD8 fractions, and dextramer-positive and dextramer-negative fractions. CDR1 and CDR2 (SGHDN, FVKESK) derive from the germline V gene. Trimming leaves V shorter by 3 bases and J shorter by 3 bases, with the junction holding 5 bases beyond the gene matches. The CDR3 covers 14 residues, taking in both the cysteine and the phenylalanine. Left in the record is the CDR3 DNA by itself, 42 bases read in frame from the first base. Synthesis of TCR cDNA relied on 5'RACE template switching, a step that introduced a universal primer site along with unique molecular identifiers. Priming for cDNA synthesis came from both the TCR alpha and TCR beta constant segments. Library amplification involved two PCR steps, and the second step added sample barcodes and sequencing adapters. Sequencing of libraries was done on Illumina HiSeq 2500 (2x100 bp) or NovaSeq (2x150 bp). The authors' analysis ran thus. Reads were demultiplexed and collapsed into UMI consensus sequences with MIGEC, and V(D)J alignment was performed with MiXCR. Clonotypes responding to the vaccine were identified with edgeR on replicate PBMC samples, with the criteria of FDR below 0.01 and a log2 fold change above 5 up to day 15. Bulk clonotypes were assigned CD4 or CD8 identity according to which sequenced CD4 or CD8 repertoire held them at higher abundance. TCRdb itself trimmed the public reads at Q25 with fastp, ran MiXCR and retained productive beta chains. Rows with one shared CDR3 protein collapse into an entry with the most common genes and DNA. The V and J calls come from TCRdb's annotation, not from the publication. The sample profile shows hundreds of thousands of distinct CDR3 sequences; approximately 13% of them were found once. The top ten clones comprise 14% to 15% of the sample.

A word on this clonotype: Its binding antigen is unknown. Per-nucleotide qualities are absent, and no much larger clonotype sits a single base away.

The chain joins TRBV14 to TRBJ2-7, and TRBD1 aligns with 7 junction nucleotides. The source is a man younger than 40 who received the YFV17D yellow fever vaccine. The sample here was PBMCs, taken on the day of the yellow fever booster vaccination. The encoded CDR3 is CASSHPGTDYEQYF. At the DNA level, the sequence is TGTGCCAGCAGCCACCCCGGGACAGACTACGAGCAGTACTTC.